Below are 17 T cell receptor beta chains sequenced from a single sample in a study of identical twins. MiXCR was run by TCRdb on the 5' RACE reads, yielding one entry per CDR3 protein. This table holds hundreds of thousands of distinct CDR3 sequences, over 5% found once. Sequencing input: naive T cells sorted from blood. Source of these receptors: a man between 18 and 29 years old in good health.

The rearrangement uses TRBV10-3 and TRBJ1-2; TRBD1 agrees at 12 bases. The CDR3 length is 13 residues. V gave up 8 bases and J gave up 4 bases; unmatched junction bases: 2. Germline V lookup: CDR1 ENHRY, CDR2 SYGVKD. The chain's CDR3 is CAIGTGGSYGYTF. In nucleotides, the CDR3 is TGTGCCATCGGGACAGGGGGCTCCTATGGCTACACCTTC.

The rearrangement uses TRBV7-2 and TRBJ2-2; no firm D call. V lost 4 bases and J 4 bases, leaving 7 bases between the germline ends. The CDR3 loop spans 13 amino acids. The V gene's germline CDR1 is SGHTA and CDR2 FQGNSA. The CDR3 is CASSSRVTGELFF. In nucleotides, the CDR3 is TGTGCCAGCAGCTCAAGGGTCACCGGGGAGCTGTTTTTT. Based on the CDR3 plus reference TRBV7-2 and TRBJ2-2, the full variable domain is GAGVSQSPSNKVTEKGKDVELRCDPISGHTALYWYRQSLGQGLEFLIYFQGNSAPDKSGLPSDRFSAERTGGSVSTLTIQRTQQEDSAVYLCASSSRVTGELFFGEGSRLTVL.

This clonotype was seen a few times. The V and J genes are TRBV9 and TRBJ1-6; TRBD1 matches 12 bases. V lost 3 bases to trimming and J lost 9 bases; unmatched junction nucleotides: 7. Germline V gene data show CDR1 as SGDLS and CDR2 as YYNGEE. This CDR3 region has 16 residues. CDR3 protein: CASSAGTGGLGSPLHF. The CDR3 DNA sequence: TGTGCCAGCAGCGCCGGGACAGGGGGCTTGGGTTCACCCCTCCACTTT.

Many counts were recorded for this clonotype. This sequence joins TRBV5-1 and TRBJ2-1; D unclear. CDR3 size: 12 residues. Trimming took 7 bases from V and 3 from J, leaving 8 bases between them. Germline lookup yields CDR1 SGHRS and CDR2 YFSETQ. CDR3 residues: CASYTDYNEQFF. In DNA, the CDR3 is TGCGCCAGCTATACGGACTACAATGAGCAGTTCTTC. The full variable domain, rest sourced from reference TRBV5-1 and TRBJ2-1, is KAGVTQTPRYLIKTRGQQVTLSCSPISGHRSVSWYQQTPGQGLQFLFEYFSETQRNKGNFPGRFSGRQFSNSRSEMNVSTLELGDSALYLCASYTDYNEQFFGPGTRLTVL.

There are many counts of this clonotype. This chain's CDR3 is CASSQTRGTGLSSYNEQFF. The CDR3, as DNA: TGTGCCAGCAGCCAAACAAGGGGGACAGGCCTTAGCTCCTACAATGAGCAGTTCTTC. The chain uses TRBV6-1 and TRBJ2-1; TRBD1 agrees at 8 bases. J was trimmed by 0 bases and V by 6 bases; bases with no gene match: 16. Germline CDR1 and CDR2: MNHNS and SASEGT. CDR3 length equals 19 residues.

In this sample, this clonotype turned up many times. CDR3 residues: CASSLKRHPQFF. For the CDR3, the DNA is TGTGCCAGCAGTTTAAAAAGGCACCCCCAGTTCTTC. The V gene is TRBV27, the J gene TRBJ2-1, with unresolved D. This CDR3 spans 12 amino acids. Germline CDR1 MNHEY, CDR2 SMNVEV (reference sequence). V was pared by 2 bases and J by 13 bases, with 12 bases between.

This clonotype was found many times. The chain couples TRBV28 to TRBJ2-7; maybe TRBD2 (6 bases). In germline, CDR1 is MDHEN, CDR2 SYDVKM. The CDR3 is 19 residues long. Trimming left V 5 bases short and J 2 bases short, with 28 bases between. The CDR3 is CASSPRAGLAQSRAYEQYF. The CDR3 nucleotides read TGTGCCAGCAGTCCTAGGGCGGGACTCGCACAGAGCAGAGCCTACGAGCAGTACTTC.

This clonotype was found many times. This chain joins TRBV5-1 and TRBJ2-1; 10 bases agree with TRBD2. The J segment lost 7 bases and the V segment lost 4 bases, leaving 11 bases of the junction unmatched. Per germline, CDR1 SGHRS and CDR2 YFSETQ. The CDR3 is 16 amino acids. The CDR3 DNA is TGCGCCAGCAGCCCGTTTGGAAGCGGGAGGGAAAATGAGCAGTTCTTC. Translating it yields CASSPFGSGRENEQFF.

This clonotype has at least ten counts. The CDR3 is CASSQDGGTVVTGELFF. CDR3 nucleotides: TGTGCCAGCAGCCAAGATGGAGGGACTGTTGTTACCGGGGAGCTGTTTTTT. This chain joins TRBV4-2 and TRBJ2-2, with D possibly being TRBD2 (6 bases). Trimming took off 0 bases at V and 5 bases at J, with 16 bases between the two ends. Germline lookup yields CDR1 LGHNA and CDR2 YNFKEQ. The CDR3 runs 17 residues.

This chain links TRBV3-1 with TRBJ2-2; D is uncertain. The CDR3 sequence is 16 residues long. V lost 3 bases and J lost 0, with 11 bases in between. CDR1 is LGHDT, CDR2 YNNKEL, per germline (reference sequence). CDR3 DNA: TGTGCCAGCAGCCACTTCCCCGTTTCGAACACCGGGGAGCTGTTTTTT. This gives the protein CASSHFPVSNTGELFF. Full variable domain (outside the CDR3, taken from reference TRBV3-1 and TRBJ2-2): DTAVSQTPKYLVTQMGNDKSIKCEQNLGHDTMYWYKQDSKKFLKIMFSYNNKELIINETVPNRFSPKSPDKAHLNLHINSLELGDSAVYFCASSHFPVSNTGELFFGEGSRLTVL.

This clonotype was detected ten times or more. The V gene is TRBV7-9, the J gene TRBJ2-3; weak D call: TRBD1 (7 bases). CDR1 and CDR2 from the germline V gene are SEHNR and FQNEAQ (reference sequence). V was cut by 5 bases and J by 6 bases, with 12 bases left in between. This CDR3 is built from 13 residues. CDR3 region: CASSATGTDTQYF. In nucleotides, the CDR3 is TGTGCCAGCAGCGCGACAGGGACTGATACGCAGTATTTT.

This clonotype was counted at least ten times. The chain combines TRBV7-9 with TRBJ2-2, with TRBD2 identical over 13 bases. J lost 2 bases, V lost 6 bases, and 3 bases had no gene match. CDR3 size: 16 residues. CDR1 is SEHNR, CDR2 FQNEAQ, per germline (reference sequence). The CDR3 sequence is CASSWTSGSNTGELFF. Here the CDR3 DNA reads TGTGCCAGCAGTTGGACTAGCGGGAGTAACACCGGGGAGCTGTTTTTT.

The rearrangement links TRBV7-9 to TRBJ1-1; possibly TRBD1 for D (6 bases). V was shortened by 5 bases and J by 4 bases, with 23 bases between the two germline ends. Germline CDR1 reads SEHNR; CDR2 reads FQNEAQ (reference sequence). The CDR3 has 17 residues. CDR3 nucleotide sequence: TGTGCCAGCAGCGACCCCACGGGGGCGACGTACGGCACTGAAGCTTTCTTT. Translation gives CASSDPTGATYGTEAFF.

This clonotype was counted at least ten times. The V gene is TRBV24-1, the J gene TRBJ2-1; 9 positions match TRBD2. V gave up 5 bases and J gave up 9 bases; unmatched junction bases: 13. Germline V CDR1 and CDR2: KGHDR, SFDVKD. CDR3 size: 16 residues. The CDR3 bases are TGTGCCACCAGTGTTACCCTGGCGGGAGGGCCCGGTGAGCAGTTCTTC. Its translation is CATSVTLAGGPGEQFF.

J is TRBJ2-1 and V is TRBV19; D remains ambiguous. From germline, CDR1 is LNHDA and CDR2 SQIVND (reference sequence). Between the trimmed V and J ends, which lost 3 bases and 6 bases, there was a span of 6 bases. The CDR3 contains 12 residues. CDR3 DNA: TGTGCCAGTAGTATGTATCCCAATGAGCAGTTCTTC. Encoded protein: CASSMYPNEQFF.

V is TRBV9 and J is TRBJ2-7; maybe TRBD2 (5 bases). Germline values: CDR1 SGDLS, CDR2 YYNGEE. The germline V and J ends were trimmed by 0 bases and 7 bases, with 17 bases remaining between them. The CDR3 covers 15 residues. The CDR3 reads CASSVDGTGLKEQYF. In DNA, the CDR3 is TGTGCCAGCAGCGTAGACGGTACGGGGTTGAAGGAGCAGTACTTC.

This clonotype was picked up a small number of times. The chain couples TRBV5-1 to TRBJ2-6; 13 bases align to TRBD2. The CDR3 spans 20 residues. J lost 0 bases, V lost 4 bases, and 10 bases had no gene match. Looked up from germline, CDR1 is SGHRS and CDR2 is YFSETQ. CDR3: CASSPPGTSGTSSGANVLTF. The DNA for the CDR3 is TGCGCCAGCAGCCCCCCCGGGACTAGCGGGACCAGCTCTGGGGCCAACGTCCTGACTTTC. Full variable domain (remainder filled in from reference TRBV5-1 and TRBJ2-6): KAGVTQTPRYLIKTRGQQVTLSCSPISGHRSVSWYQQTPGQGLQFLFEYFSETQRNKGNFPGRFSGRQFSNSRSEMNVSTLELGDSALYLCASSPPGTSGTSSGANVLTFGAGSRLTVL.